Sequencing of this T cell receptor (beta chain) was carried out in a study of siplizumab effects on memory and regulatory T cells. Study-wide findings and caveats: Neither a naive nor a memory phenotype was assignable to roughly 80-96% of proliferating CD4+ or CD8+ clones.

As for this clone: What it binds is not known.

Sequencing was performed with immunoSEQ multiplex PCR; in TCRdb, only in-frame clones are kept and a portion is missing. The sample yields some 97,000 clones, approximately 94% seen once. The trim removed 4 bases at V and 2 bases at J, leaving 8 bases unmatched. Germline V lookup: CDR1 SGHRS, CDR2 YFSETQ. This CDR3 is 15 amino acids long. The sequence was collected from a human donor in good health. Sequenced: non-Treg CD4+ T cells sorted from blood. This chain joins TRBV5-1 and TRBJ1-1; 7 bases line up with TRBD1. CDR3 sequence reads: CASSTNRGFNTEAFF. The DNA of the CDR3 is TGCGCCAGCAGCACAAACAGGGGCTTTAACACTGAAGCTTTCTTT.